Following are 21 T cell receptor beta chains from one sample sequenced in a study of regulatory T cells. Primers: 52 TRBV forward and 13 TRBJ reverse. Assay: immunoSEQ multiplex PCR; the TCRdb copy retains only in-frame clones and omits some. The repertoire has some 30,000 clones, 93% of them found once; the top ten carry about 0.99%. No antigen has been assigned to these receptors. Broader study findings: Hydrophobic residues at CDR3 positions 6 and 7 were enriched in conventional CD4+ T cells of CD3G-deficient patients.

The source material was conventional CD4+ T cells sorted from blood. These receptors came from a child under 10 years old with CD3G deficiency.

This clone was observed once. The chain couples TRBV11-3 to TRBJ2-1; 8 nucleotides agree with TRBD2. Per the germline V gene, CDR1 is SGHNT and CDR2 is YENEEA. V trimming: 3 bases; J trimming: 7 bases; junction bases outside the gene matches: 8. The CDR3 length is 15 residues. The CDR3 loop reads CASSFAGTRENEQFF. The DNA for the CDR3 is TGTGCCAGCAGCTTTGCCGGGACTAGAGAAAATGAGCAGTTCTTC.

The chain combines TRBV28 with TRBJ1-4, with TRBD1 matching over 8 bases. CDR1 and CDR2 (germline): MDHEN, SYDVKM. V lost 7 bases to trimming and J lost 7 bases; unmatched junction nucleotides: 11. CDR3 length: 15 residues. The CDR3 DNA reads TGTGCCAGCACCCCAGGGGGCGCGAATACTGAAAAACTGTTTTTT. It yields the protein CASTPGGANTEKLFF. Complete variable domain (other parts from reference TRBV28 and TRBJ1-4): DVKVTQSSRYLVKRTGEKVFLECVQDMDHENMFWYRQDPGLGLRLIYFSYDVKMKEKGDIPEGYSVSREKKERFSLILESASTNQTSMYLCASTPGGANTEKLFFGSGTQLSVL.

This clone appeared a single time. This chain joins TRBV28 and TRBJ1-2; possibly TRBD1 for D (6 bases). Germline CDR1 MDHEN, CDR2 SYDVKM. V lost 7 bases to trimming and J lost 6 bases, with 12 bases between them. CDR3 size: 12 residues. CDR3 residues: CASKGGAHGYTF. The DNA of the CDR3 is TGTGCCAGCAAAGGGGGGGCGCATGGCTACACCTTC.

The V gene is TRBV13, the J gene TRBJ2-5, with TRBD2 identical over 12 bases. The germline CDR1 and CDR2 sequences are PRHDT and FYEKMQ (reference sequence). V gave up 11 bases and J gave up 4 bases; unmatched junction bases: 17. CDR3 length: 17 amino acids. Written as DNA, the CDR3 is TGTGCCGTCATAGAAGGACTAGCGGGAATATTTCGAGAGACCCAGTACTTC. Its translation: CAVIEGLAGIFRETQYF.

V usage is TRBV6-1 and J usage is TRBJ1-2; tentatively, D is TRBD1 (5 bases). CDR1 is MNHNS, CDR2 SASEGT, per germline. The V and J ends lost 0 bases and 4 bases respectively, with 6 bases between them. This CDR3 comprises 13 residues. The CDR3 sequence: CASSEARGYGYTF. The CDR3 nucleotides are TGTGCCAGCAGTGAAGCAAGGGGCTATGGCTACACCTTC.

This chain links TRBV6-1 with TRBJ2-3, with a possible D match to TRBD1 (5 bases). CDR1 MNHNS and CDR2 SASEGT come from the germline V gene. The CDR3 has 14 residues. The germline V and J ends were trimmed by 2 bases and 5 bases, with 11 bases remaining between them. Here the CDR3 DNA reads TGTGCCAGCAGTGAAAACAGACAGCGAGATACGCAGTATTTT. It is translated as CASSENRQRDTQYF.

This chain joins TRBV28 and TRBJ2-7; D unclear. The CDR3 sequence is 13 residues long. V lost 6 bases, J lost 0 bases, and 9 bases lay in between. Germline loops: CDR1 MDHEN, CDR2 SYDVKM. This CDR3 reads CASSLPNSYEQYF. CDR3 bases: TGTGCCAGCAGCTTACCGAACTCCTACGAGCAGTACTTC.

The rearrangement links TRBV6-1 to TRBJ2-7, with TRBD1 matching over 8 bases. The V segment lost 8 bases and the J segment 2 bases; nucleotides outside the gene matches: 5. The length of the CDR3 is 13 residues. Germline-derived CDR1 and CDR2 are MNHNS and SASEGT. CDR3 in DNA: TGTGCCAGCGACAGGGGCCAGACCTACGAGCAGTACTTC. It codes for CASDRGQTYEQYF.

V gene TRBV5-1 combines with J gene TRBJ1-2, with 10 bases aligning to TRBD1. V trimming: 3 bases; J trimming: 6 bases; junction bases outside the gene matches: 2. Germline lookup yields CDR1 SGHRS and CDR2 YFSETQ. This CDR3 contains 13 residues. The CDR3 DNA follows: TGCGCCAGCAGCTCAGGACAGGGGGATGGCTACACCTTC. Translated, it gives CASSSGQGDGYTF.

J is TRBJ1-1 and V is TRBV18; perhaps TRBD1 as D (6 bases). The CDR3 is 13 residues long. CDR1 and CDR2 (germline): KGHSH, LQKENI. With 8 bases removed from V and 1 base from J, the gap between germline ends came to 11 bases. The CDR3 DNA follows: TGTGCCAGCCGCGGACAGTCGAACACTGAAGCTTTCTTT. Protein product: CASRGQSNTEAFF.

The genes are TRBV27 and TRBJ2-1; D might be TRBD2 (6 bases). Trimming removed 5 bases from V and 0 bases from J, with 11 bases in between. This CDR3 has 15 amino acids. CDR1 is MNHEY, CDR2 SMNVEV, per germline (reference sequence). The CDR3 DNA follows: TGTGCCAGCAGTCGAAAGCGGGCCTCCTACAATGAGCAGTTCTTC. It encodes CASSRKRASYNEQFF.

V is TRBV18 and J is TRBJ2-7, with D tentatively TRBD2 (5 bases). The CDR3 has 15 residues. Germline CDR1 KGHSH, CDR2 LQKENI. Trimming removed 2 bases from V and 6 bases from J, with 17 bases in between. The CDR3 loop is CASSPRNGNPLEQYF. The CDR3 bases are TGTGCCAGCTCACCAAGGAACGGGAATCCCCTCGAGCAGTACTTC.

The chain is built from TRBV6-6 and TRBJ1-2; no clear D. The CDR3 has 13 amino acids. V was shortened by 5 bases and J by 3 bases, with 10 bases between the two germline ends. Germline-derived CDR1 and CDR2 are MNHNY and SVGAGI (reference sequence). The DNA of the CDR3 is TGTGCCAGCAGTGCCGGACGTCACTATGGCTACACCTTC. Amino acids: CASSAGRHYGYTF.

J is TRBJ2-7 and V is TRBV28, with TRBD1 matching 8 bases. CDR3 length equals 17 residues. V trimming: 6 bases; J trimming: 3 bases; junction bases outside the gene matches: 16. CDR1 is MDHEN, CDR2 SYDVKM, per germline. The DNA for the CDR3 is TGTGCCAGCAGCCGGACAGGACAGGGAATCAGAGGCTACGAGCAGTACTTC. Amino acid sequence: CASSRTGQGIRGYEQYF.

The genes are TRBV5-1 and TRBJ2-3; D remains unclear. The CDR3 runs to 15 residues. Trimming removed 2 bases at V and 4 bases at J, with 14 bases between. The germline V gene encodes CDR1 SGHRS and CDR2 YFSETQ. CDR3 sequence (DNA): TGCGCCAGCAGCTTAATGGGTTTGATCGCAGATACGCAGTATTTT. This codes for CASSLMGLIADTQYF. Variable domain in full (rest from reference TRBV5-1 and TRBJ2-3): KAGVTQTPRYLIKTRGQQVTLSCSPISGHRSVSWYQQTPGQGLQFLFEYFSETQRNKGNFPGRFSGRQFSNSRSEMNVSTLELGDSALYLCASSLMGLIADTQYFGPGTRLTVL.

This clone came up once. The rearrangement links TRBV28 to TRBJ1-1; 8 bases agree with TRBD1. Per the germline V gene, CDR1 is MDHEN and CDR2 is SYDVKM. V was clipped by 5 bases and J by 4 bases; unmatched bases: 6. This CDR3 spans 14 amino acids. The CDR3 DNA reads TGTGCCAGCAGTCCAGGGGGCTGGATCACTGAAGCTTTCTTT. This translates into CASSPGGWITEAFF.

This clone was seen once. The chain employs TRBV28 and TRBJ1-5, with 9 positions matching TRBD1. CDR1 is MDHEN and CDR2 is SYDVKM in the germline V gene. The CDR3 is 19 amino acids. V dropped 4 bases and J dropped 0; count of bases not matched to a gene: 13. CDR3 DNA sequence: TGTGCCAGCAGTTCCGCTCCTATCGGACAGGGGCATAGCAATCAGCCCCAGCATTTT. This codes for CASSSAPIGQGHSNQPQHF.

The rearrangement uses TRBV7-6 and TRBJ2-7, with 7 bases fitting TRBD2. The CDR3 consists of 15 residues. Germline V gene sequence: CDR1 SGHVS, CDR2 FNYEAQ. J gave up 5 bases and V 5 bases, and 12 bases lay outside the gene matches. The CDR3: CASSPGRGGIHEQYF. Written as DNA, the CDR3 is TGTGCCAGCAGCCCCGGCCGGGGAGGGATTCACGAGCAGTACTTC.

The chain couples TRBV11-3 to TRBJ1-1; TRBD1 matches at 8 bases. Germline CDR1 SGHNT, CDR2 YENEEA. Trimming removed 3 bases from V and 3 bases from J; junction bases left unmatched: 3. The CDR3 is made up of 14 amino acids. In DNA form, the CDR3 reads TGTGCCAGCAGCTTTCAGGGGGCGCACACTGAAGCTTTCTTT. Translation: CASSFQGAHTEAFF.

The chain is built from TRBV6-1 and TRBJ2-7; 8 bases map to TRBD1. The germline CDR1 and CDR2 sequences are MNHNS and SASEGT. The CDR3 is 15 amino acids. The V gene end was trimmed by 3 bases and the J gene end by 3 bases; junction bases not matched to a gene: 7. In DNA, the CDR3 is TGTGCCAGCAGTGATTACAGGGGGGTCATCTACGAGCAGTACTTC. Its translation is CASSDYRGVIYEQYF.

The chain has TRBV10-3 and TRBJ2-7; the D gene is possibly TRBD2 (5 bases). Per germline, CDR1 ENHRY and CDR2 SYGVKD. This CDR3 has 14 residues. Trimming removed 4 bases at V and 4 bases at J, with 14 bases between. Here the CDR3 DNA reads TGTGCCATCAGTGCGGGATCCGCGGAGTACGAGCAGTACTTC. Translation: CAISAGSAEYEQYF.